A single sample is the source of the 17 T cell receptor beta chains below, sequenced in a study of shared clonotypes between healthy human individuals. Produced via immunoSEQ multiplex PCR; TCRdb's table is partial and in-frame only. The table lists some 790,000 clones, about two thirds of them singletons. The sample was memory CD4+ T cells sorted from blood. Subset denoted: CD45RA-negative fraction. These receptors were taken from a woman younger than 45 in good health.

This chain links TRBV27 with TRBJ2-4; D is perhaps TRBD1 (6 bases). The germline V gene has CDR1 MNHEY and CDR2 SMNVEV (reference sequence). Trimming stripped 2 bases from V and 1 base from J, with 6 bases between. The CDR3 is 14 amino acids. CDR3 in amino acids: CASSLQGAKNIQYF. In DNA, the CDR3 is TGTGCCAGCAGTTTACAGGGGGCCAAAAACATTCAGTACTTC.

This chain uses TRBV28 with TRBJ2-7; D may correspond to TRBD1 or TRBD2 (6 bases each). V was pared by 10 bases and J by 5 bases, with 18 bases between. Looked up from germline, CDR1 is MDHEN and CDR2 is SYDVKM. The CDR3 extends over 13 amino acids. CDR3 protein: CATRPGGSHEQYF. Here the CDR3 DNA reads TGTGCCACCAGGCCCGGGGGCAGCCACGAGCAGTACTTC.

V gene TRBV6-1 combines with J gene TRBJ1-3; D call uncertain. Between the trimmed V and J ends, which lost 4 bases and 3 bases, there was a span of 10 bases. The germline V gene has CDR1 MNHNS and CDR2 SASEGT. This CDR3 is built from 14 residues. Written as DNA, the CDR3 is TGTGCCAGCAGTGTTTCGGGTTTTGGAAACACCATATATTTT. The encoded protein is CASSVSGFGNTIYF.

This chain connects TRBV28 to TRBJ2-3; D uncertain. The CDR3 totals 11 residues. The V end lost 6 bases, the J end lost 8 bases, and 9 bases lay between the germline ends. The germline V gene encodes CDR1 MDHEN and CDR2 SYDVKM. CDR3 region: CASSSTRTQYF. In DNA form, the CDR3 reads TGTGCCAGCAGCTCGACCCGTACGCAGTATTTT.

This clone was observed a few times. The chain uses TRBV11-2 and TRBJ2-7; no clear D gene. The V end was cut by 1 base, the J end by 6 bases, with 13 bases between. CDR3 size: 14 residues. Germline assignment: CDR1 SGHAT and CDR2 FQNNGV. CDR3 coding DNA: TGTGCCAGCAGCTTAGCCCCTGGGGTGGGCGAGCAGTACTTC. It encodes CASSLAPGVGEQYF. The full variable domain, its missing parts supplied by reference TRBV11-2 and TRBJ2-7, is EAGVAQSPRYKIIEKRQSVAFWCNPISGHATLYWYQQILGQGPKLLIQFQNNGVVDDSQLPKDRFSAERLKGVDSTLKIQPAKLEDSAVYLCASSLAPGVGEQYFGPGTRLTVT.

This clone showed up just a few times. The chain has TRBV2 and TRBJ2-3; 13 positions agree with TRBD2. Germline loops: CDR1 SNHLY, CDR2 FYNNEI. CDR3 length: 15 amino acids. V lost 7 bases to trimming and J lost 6 bases; unmatched junction nucleotides: 7. Written as DNA, the CDR3 is TGTGCCAGCACGAAACTAGCGGGAGGGCCGGATACGCAGTATTTT. Amino acids: CASTKLAGGPDTQYF.

This clone was detected many times. V and J are TRBV28 and TRBJ2-7; weak D call: TRBD2 (6 bases). In germline, CDR1 is MDHEN, CDR2 SYDVKM. V was clipped by 5 bases and J by 1 base, with 18 bases between them. The CDR3 has 16 residues. The CDR3 DNA reads as TGTGCCAGCAGTCGAGCCTGGGCGGGGAAATCCTACGAGCAGTACTTC. This gives the protein CASSRAWAGKSYEQYF.

The table lists this clone with a few counts. Additional DNA sequences in this sample encode the identical CDR3. The chain recombines TRBV5-1 with TRBJ2-3, with D hard to call. V lost 0 bases to trimming and J lost 0 bases, with 8 bases between them. CDR1 SGHRS and CDR2 YFSETQ come from the germline V gene. The CDR3 totals 15 residues. The CDR3 DNA reads as TGCGCCAGCAGCTTGGCGACGATTAGCACAGATACGCAGTATTTT. Amino acids: CASSLATISTDTQYF. The full variable domain, with the rest looked up from reference TRBV5-1 and TRBJ2-3, is KAGVTQTPRYLIKTRGQQVTLSCSPISGHRSVSWYQQTPGQGLQFLFEYFSETQRNKGNFPGRFSGRQFSNSRSEMNVSTLELGDSALYLCASSLATISTDTQYFGPGTRLTVL.

The chain has TRBV5-4 and TRBJ2-2; D possibly corresponds to TRBD2 (6 bases). The V and J ends lost 4 bases and 2 bases respectively, with 9 bases between them. The CDR3 consists of 14 residues. Germline V gives CDR1 SGHNT, CDR2 YYREEE (reference sequence). CDR3 amino acids: CASSVSGNTGELFF. In DNA, the CDR3 is TGTGCCAGCAGCGTTAGCGGAAACACCGGGGAGCTGTTTTTT.

This clone was seen many times. The CDR3 nucleotides are TGCGCCAGCAGCTCCGAGGCTGAGACCCAGTACTTC. It encodes CASSSEAETQYF. The chain uses TRBV5-1 and TRBJ2-5; D is unresolved. The CDR3 runs to 12 residues. The ends were cut back, 3 bases at V and 5 bases at J, with 8 bases in the middle. Germline lookup yields CDR1 SGHRS and CDR2 YFSETQ.

The V gene is TRBV10-1, the J gene TRBJ2-5, with a possible D match to TRBD1 (6 bases). Trimming cost V 4 bases and J 5 bases, with 17 bases left between them. This CDR3 is built from 15 residues. Germline CDR1 is WNHNN and CDR2 is SYGVQD (reference sequence). CDR3 nucleotide sequence: TGCGCCAGCAGTGCACAGGGAACCCTAGGGGAGACCCAGTACTTC. Residues: CASSAQGTLGETQYF.

This clone came up once. The chain combines TRBV21-1 with TRBJ2-7; the table assigns TRBD2, which was not confirmed against the DNA. TRBV21-1 is marked as a pseudogene. CDR3 length equals 12 residues. CDR3 region: CASSKGGDEQYF. CDR3 nucleotides: TGTGCCAGCAGCAAAGGGGGAGACGAGCAGTACTTC.

This chain links TRBV11-2 with TRBJ2-7; tentative D call: TRBD2 (6 bases). Germline loops: CDR1 SGHAT, CDR2 FQNNGV. The V end was cut by 3 bases, the J end by 4 bases, with 16 bases between. The CDR3 has 15 residues. CDR3 coding DNA: TGTGCCAGCAGCTTGTTTTCGGCGGGACGGTACGAGCAGTACTTC. Its translation is CASSLFSAGRYEQYF.

This clone was detected once. The V call is TRBV11-2, the J call TRBJ2-7; D is unresolved. The CDR3 sequence is 11 residues long. Germline loops: CDR1 SGHAT, CDR2 FQNNGV. Trimming shortened V by 5 bases and J by 4 bases, and 6 bases separated the two germline ends. The CDR3 region is CASSEQYEQYF. CDR3 sequence (DNA): TGTGCCAGCAGCGAACAATACGAGCAGTACTTC.

This clone was detected ten times or more. The chain has TRBV10-1 and TRBJ1-5, with no clear D. This CDR3 is 12 amino acids long. Germline V gene lookup returns CDR1 WNHNN and CDR2 SYGVQD (reference sequence). V was cut by 9 bases and J by 4 bases, with 10 bases left in between. The CDR3 is CARREANQPQHF. CDR3 DNA: TGCGCCAGAAGGGAGGCAAATCAGCCCCAGCATTTT.

This chain connects TRBV5-1 to TRBJ2-1; the D gene is possibly TRBD2 (6 bases). Deletions cut 1 base from V and 2 bases from J, with 13 bases between. CDR3 size: 16 residues. Per germline, CDR1 SGHRS and CDR2 YFSETQ. CDR3: CASSLSTGAPYNEQFF. The CDR3 nucleotides read TGCGCCAGCAGCTTGTCTACGGGAGCACCCTACAATGAGCAGTTCTTC.

Only a few counts were recorded for this clone. This chain links TRBV15 with TRBJ1-2; D possibly corresponds to TRBD1 (5 bases). The CDR3 is 12 amino acids. Looked up from germline, CDR1 is LNHNV and CDR2 is YYDKDF (reference sequence). Trimming left V 5 bases short and J 5 bases short, with 9 bases between. The DNA for the CDR3 is TGTGCCACCAGCCTCACAGGATATGGCTACACCTTC. Amino acid sequence: CATSLTGYGYTF.